This TCR beta chain is drawn from a study of PD-1 blockade in classical Hodgkin lymphoma. As to this clone: What it binds is not known.

Overall study findings and caveats: Exclusion covered patients beginning nivolumab under 1 year post-ASCT. Nothing has yet pinned down what causes the repertoire differences, possibly disease activity or prior therapy. The study found that TCR diversity rose significantly by C4D1 in CD4+ but not CD8+ cells.

This CDR3 region has 17 residues. Per germline, CDR1 MNHEY and CDR2 SMNVEV (reference sequence). V dropped 8 bases and J dropped 0 bases, with 20 bases sitting between them. As to time point: cycle 4 day 1 (C4D1), after five to seven weeks of nivolumab. Relapses following autologous stem cell transplantation were seen in all patients, with brentuximab vedotin exposure varying. Negative selection with magnetic separation was used to purify CD4+ T cells from thawed PBMCs. Assay: immunoSEQ multiplex PCR; the TCRdb copy retains only in-frame clones and omits some. The sample lists tens of thousands of clones, around 83% seen once, with approximately 0.49% in the top ten.

Material: CD4+ T cells from blood, obtained before the fourth cycle of nivolumab. This clonotype was obtained from a human donor with classical Hodgkin lymphoma. The genes are TRBV27 and TRBJ2-1; possible D gene TRBD1, 6 bases. CDR3 DNA sequence: TGTGCCAGCCCATGGGGGCTGGACATATCCTCCTACAATGAGCAGTTCTTC. It specifies CASPWGLDISSYNEQFF.